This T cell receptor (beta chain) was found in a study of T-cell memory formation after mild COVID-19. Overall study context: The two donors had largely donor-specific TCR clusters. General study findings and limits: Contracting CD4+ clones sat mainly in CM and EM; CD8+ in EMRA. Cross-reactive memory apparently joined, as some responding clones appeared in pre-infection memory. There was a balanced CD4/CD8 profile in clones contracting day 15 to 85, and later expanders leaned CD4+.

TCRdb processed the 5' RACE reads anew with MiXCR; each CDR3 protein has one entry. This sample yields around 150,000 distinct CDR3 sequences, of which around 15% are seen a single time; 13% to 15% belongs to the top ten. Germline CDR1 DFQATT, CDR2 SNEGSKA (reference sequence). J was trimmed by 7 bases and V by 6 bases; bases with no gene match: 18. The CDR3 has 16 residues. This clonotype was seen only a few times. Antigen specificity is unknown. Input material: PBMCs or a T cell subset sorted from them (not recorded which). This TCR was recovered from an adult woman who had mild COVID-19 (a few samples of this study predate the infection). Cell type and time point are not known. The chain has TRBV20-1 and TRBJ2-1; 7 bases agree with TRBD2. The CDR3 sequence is CSAQKGGSSGKNEQFF. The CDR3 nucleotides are TGCAGTGCCCAAAAAGGCGGGAGCTCCGGCAAAAATGAGCAGTTCTTC.